The 2 T cell receptor beta chains reported below all come from one sample, sequenced in a study of blood T cell repertoires in COVID-19. Measured with immunoSEQ multiplex PCR; TCRdb has only the in-frame clones, and not every one. This table holds some 200,000 clones, 80% to 90% found once. Sequenced input: PBMCs or T cells enriched from blood (not recorded which). All receptors come from a man in his forties or fifties who had recovered from COVID-19.

The genes are TRBV3-1 (or the pseudogene TRBV3-2) and TRBJ1-1; D remains ambiguous. Trimming shortened V by 0 bases and J by 6 bases, and 11 bases separated the two germline ends. CDR3 length: 14 amino acids. The germline CDR1 and CDR2 sequences are LGHDT and YNNKEL (reference sequence). CDR3 loop: CASSQDARAPEAFF. The CDR3 DNA reads as TGTGCCAGCAGCCAAGATGCGAGAGCACCTGAAGCTTTCTTT.

This chain links TRBV5-1 with TRBJ1-1, with D perhaps TRBD1 (6 bases). The CDR3 loop spans 15 amino acids. V was cut by 6 bases and J by 2 bases, with 17 bases left in between. Germline V gene lookup returns CDR1 SGHRS and CDR2 YFSETQ. DNA of the CDR3: TGCGCCAGCACGGAAATGACAGGATTTAACACTGAAGCTTTCTTT. It is translated as CASTEMTGFNTEAFF.